This T cell receptor (beta chain) is drawn from a study of T cell changes during pregnancy in multiple sclerosis (dated by TCRdb to about 2019). Background for the entire study: The study examined how the T cell repertoire changed over the course of pregnancy in women with multiple sclerosis.

From the germline V gene, CDR1 is SQVTM and CDR2 is ANQGSEA. The CDR3 spans 13 residues, from the cysteine through the phenylalanine. Here the CDR3 DNA is all that survives: 39 bases in frame from base 1. At the junction V is shortened by 4 bases and J by 8 bases, with 14 bases in between. Preparation of the library involved the immunoSEQ multiplex PCR assay. Not all clones reach the TCRdb copy of this immuneACCESS table, which keeps in-frame sequences only. Checked studies attribute under half of the gap to unresolved V genes and leave the rest unexplained. Across this sample there are about 38,000 clones, with more than 75% seen only once. Approximately 6.7% of the sample is taken by the ten largest. Note on this clone: Which antigen it targets is not known. The record has no base qualities; no much larger clone is one base away.

This receptor was obtained from a female donor with multiple sclerosis, enrolled in a pregnancy study. The starting material was CD8+ T cells from peripheral blood mononuclear cells, obtained in the third trimester of pregnancy. The receptor chain draws on TRBV29-1 and TRBJ1-4; TRBD1 is possibly the D segment (5 matching bases). The CDR3 is CSVVGTGGEKLFF. The sequence in DNA is TGCAGCGTTGTGGGGACGGGGGGAGAAAAACTGTTTTTT.